This TCR beta chain was retrieved from a study of immune cell composition in non-small cell lung cancer (dated 2017 in TCRdb). Regarding the research as a whole: To assign histologic subtype, which was mostly lung adenocarcinoma or squamous cell carcinoma, H&E was combined with p63, CK5, Napsin A and TTF-1 immunohistochemistry. Four tumour specimens with TCR-beta data were rare histological subtypes and were excluded from the subtype comparisons. TCR-beta sequencing (Adaptive Biotechnologies) was performed on about 33 paired NSCLC tumour and non-adjacent lung specimens plus 26 tumour-only specimens. For supplementary cohort #1, made up of over 8 lung adenocarcinoma cases, paired tumour/lung TCR-beta sequencing was done and TIL populations were generated so that tumour reactivity could be assessed. Findings and caveats that apply to the study as a whole: In 10 adenocarcinoma cases, maximal tumour-associated clone frequency correlated strongly with TIL tumour reactivity, whereas overall clonality did not. Only around ten cases were included in the reactivity cohort, and sequence sharing between tumour-reactive clones and the dominant in vivo tumour-associated clones was not shown. Tumour-associated clones >0.5% occurred in nearly half of NSCLC cases: about 33% of adenocarcinomas versus roughly 68% of squamous carcinomas. Smoking pack-years did not significantly correlate with tumour TCR-beta clonality.

Normal lung samples came from the same patient and consisted of non-adjacent lung tissue collected as far from the tumour as possible, at a distance of at least 3 cm. Genomic DNA was extracted with the QIAamp DNA kit from frozen aliquots of unsorted single-cell suspensions. Tissues were received within 2 hours of resection and processed immediately into single-cell suspensions. Tissue was broken up mechanically, digested enzymatically with DNase I, collagenase I and hyaluronidase for 25 to 35 minutes at 37 degrees C, and then filtered and RBC-lysed. In its sample, this clone was seen once. Its antigen is still unknown. Nothing much larger sits one base from this clone, and base qualities are not available. TCR-beta CDR3 regions were amplified from genomic DNA by a two-step multiplex PCR, with the second step adding Illumina-compatible adaptors. TCR-beta immunosequencing was performed on an Illumina platform as a commercial immunoSEQ service. In the authors' own workflow: Repertoires were summarised by productive clonality and by Top 10 Clones, defined as the percentage of T-cell templates derived from the ten most frequent sequences. Values of productive clonality ranged from 0 to 1, with a monoclonal population indicated by a value of 1. Tumour-associated clones, identified using log10 scatter plots, were defined as sequences that made up at least 0.1% of tumour T-cell templates and were not found in the matched non-adjacent lung. Student's t-tests were used for two-group comparisons, ANOVA was used for stages, and linear regression was used for relationships, with analyses conducted in GraphPad Prism7 and R. TCRdb mirrors the immuneACCESS table, restricted to in-frame sequences. Some clones are absent from its copies; in checked studies, under half trace to an unresolved V gene, and the reason for the others is unknown. V and J calls plus clone size are reproduced from that table; the DNA served to infer D and trimming. The sample yields around 6,000 clones; around 77% were counted once. The ten largest clones take up under 8% of the sample.

CDR1 and CDR2 are read off the germline V gene (reference sequence) as MNHEY and SMNVEV. The CDR3 starts with the cysteine, ends with the phenylalanine, and has 13 residues. Solely the CDR3 DNA is kept, with 39 bases framed from the first base. The trim is 5 bases for V and 11 bases for J, with a gap of 18 bases between the germline ends. This receptor was identified in a human donor with non-small cell lung cancer. Specimen: non-adjacent lung tissue. The receptor chain draws on TRBV27 and TRBJ1-1; TRBD1 is perhaps the D gene, given 5 matching bases. Here is the DNA: TGTGCCAGCAGTCCCTCGGGGGGTTTTTCGGCTTTCTTT. Its coded protein is CASSPSGGFSAFF.